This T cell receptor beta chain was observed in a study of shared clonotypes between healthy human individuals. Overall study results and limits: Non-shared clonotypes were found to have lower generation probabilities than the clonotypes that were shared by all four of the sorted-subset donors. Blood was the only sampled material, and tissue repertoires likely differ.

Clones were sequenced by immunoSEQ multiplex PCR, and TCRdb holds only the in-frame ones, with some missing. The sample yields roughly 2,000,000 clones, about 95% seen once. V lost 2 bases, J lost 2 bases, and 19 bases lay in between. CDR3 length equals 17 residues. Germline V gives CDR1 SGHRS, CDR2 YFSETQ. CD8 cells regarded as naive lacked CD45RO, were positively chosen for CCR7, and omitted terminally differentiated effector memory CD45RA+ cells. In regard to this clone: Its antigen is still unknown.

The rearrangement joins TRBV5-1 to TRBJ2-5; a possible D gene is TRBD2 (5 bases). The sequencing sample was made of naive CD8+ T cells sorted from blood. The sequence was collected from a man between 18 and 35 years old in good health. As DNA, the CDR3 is TGCGCCAGCAGCTTTCCGACGGGGTACCTGGGACAAGAGACCCAGTACTTC. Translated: CASSFPTGYLGQETQYF.